This entry features one T cell receptor beta chain sequence. The data were taken from a study of blood T cell repertoires in COVID-19. Study summary: Specimens from acute and convalescent COVID-19 originated in the United States, Italy and Spain. The cDNA or gDNA used as material had been derived from T cells, B-cell-depleted T cells, or PBMCs.

V was clipped by 3 bases and J by 2 bases; unmatched bases: 7. This CDR3 has 16 amino acids. The V gene's germline CDR1 is SNHLY and CDR2 FYNNEI. As processed by the authors: By means of reference gene primer amplification, nucleated cell counts were estimated. Here immunoSEQ multiplex PCR was the method, and the copy in TCRdb shows in-frame clones only, minus some. V and J calls plus clone size are reproduced from that table; the DNA served to infer D and trimming. The profile shows around 100,000 clones, 60% to 80% of them singletons. V is TRBV2 and J is TRBJ2-7, with 10 bases matching TRBD2. This clonotype originated in a man in his fifties or sixties with active or convalescent COVID-19. Sample: peripheral blood. CDR3 residues: CASSDVRLAGAYEQYV. DNA of the CDR3: TGTGCCAGCAGTGATGTCCGACTAGCGGGTGCCTACGAGCAGTACGTC.